This is a list of T cell receptor beta chains from one sample in a study of beta chain features in type 1 diabetes. Generated by immunoSEQ multiplex PCR, the TCRdb table keeps only in-frame clones and is missing some. The repertoire has about 150,000 clones, roughly 9% of them found once; the top ten carry over 2%. The sequenced sample was central memory CD4+ T cells from blood. The receptors come from a woman younger than 30 in good health. Both conserved end residues are part of each CDR3. The D gene is left open where the match is weak.

J	V	D	CDR3
TRBJ1-2	TRBV6-1	TRBD1	CANVTGHYGYTF
TRBJ2-3	TRBV7-8	-	CASSFVVAGTDTQYF
TRBJ2-1	TRBV7-9	TRBD2	CAGATFTAGVNEQFF
TRBJ2-5	TRBV11-2	-	CASSFEETQYF
TRBJ2-3	TRBV5-1	-	CASSSSGTDTQYF
TRBJ2-3	TRBV27	TRBD2	CASSPPGLAGATPYF
TRBJ1-2	TRBV27	-	CASSLSGGSGYTF
TRBJ2-3	TRBV9	-	CASSLGGAGDTQYF
TRBJ2-1	TRBV7-2	TRBD2	CASSLDSGGYNEQFF
TRBJ2-7	TRBV11-2	-	CASSAPEANYEQYF
TRBJ2-5	TRBV2	TRBD1	CASSEGTAQETQYF
TRBJ2-7	TRBV11-2	TRBD1	CASSDGTGSGYEQYF
TRBJ2-1	TRBV5-6	TRBD2	CASSTWTSGDNEQFF
TRBJ2-5	TRBV18	TRBD1	CASSPRPGQGTETQYF
TRBJ2-1	TRBV13	TRBD2	CASSSSGRPYNEQFF
TRBJ1-3	TRBV10-3	TRBD1	CAISSGTGENTIYF
TRBJ1-1	TRBV2	TRBD1	CASAGQENTEAFF
TRBJ1-4	TRBV21-1	-	CASSTTGVANEKLFF
TRBJ2-7	TRBV12-5	-	CASGLSPSYEQYF
TRBJ2-3	TRBV19	TRBD2	CASSRGSGGGADTQYF
TRBJ1-5	TRBV7-3	-	CASSIFTGSNQPQHF
TRBJ2-3	TRBV18	-	CASSPPTTLRTDTQYF
TRBJ1-2	TRBV29-1	TRBD1	CSANRGLGYGYTF
TRBJ2-7	TRBV5-1	-	CASSGDSYEQYF
TRBJ2-5	TRBV7-2	TRBD2	CASSHSGRGQETQYF
TRBJ1-2	TRBV9	TRBD1	CASSVGQGVPYGYTF
TRBJ2-3	TRBV11-3	TRBD2	CASSSVAGNPTDTQYF
TRBJ2-1	TRBV5-4	TRBD1	CASSLSTGGHNEQFF
TRBJ2-7	TRBV21-1	-	CASYKGRDRAYEQYF
TRBJ2-3	TRBV7-2	TRBD2	CASSSRLAGGNTDTQYF
TRBJ2-1	TRBV27	TRBD2	CASSKGRETYNEQFF
TRBJ2-7	TRBV29-1	-	CSAREGLDYEQYF
TRBJ2-7	TRBV27	TRBD1	CASSLTPTGNIYEQYF
TRBJ1-1	TRBV6-4	-	CASTEFVGGTEAFF
TRBJ2-6	TRBV5-4	-	CASSLPQGSSSGANVLTF
TRBJ1-1	TRBV7-3	-	CASSLLPVGRAFF
TRBJ1-2	TRBV5-6	TRBD1	CASSLTGVDSYTF